The rows below give T cell receptor beta chains drawn from one sample of a study of CD8+CD57+ T cells in acquired aplastic anemia. From the reads, TCRdb called clonotypes with MiXCR, one entry per CDR3 protein. The sample holds roughly 180,000 distinct CDR3 sequences, roughly 50% seen once. Material for sequencing was sorted CD4+, CD8+, or CD8+CD57+ T cells (not recorded which) from PBMCs. These receptors all stem from a human donor with aplastic anemia. Both conserved end residues are part of each CDR3. The D gene is left open where the match is weak. The size of a clone is reported for some rows only, either as once, few or many, or as a class for expanded clones.

j_call,d_call,clone_size,v_call,cdr3_aa,cdr3_nt
TRBJ2-2,TRBD2,NA,TRBV20-1,CSASTSGRTGELFF,TGCAGTGCTTCGACTAGCGGTAGGACCGGGGAGCTGTTTTTT
TRBJ1-2,NA,few,TRBV7-9,CASSQGKGYDGYTF,TGTGCCAGCTCCCAAGGGAAAGGGTATGATGGCTACACCTTC
TRBJ2-5,TRBD2,many,TRBV11-2,CASSSRTSGAPGETQYF,TGTGCCAGCAGCTCTAGGACTAGCGGGGCCCCGGGGGAGACCCAGTACTTC
TRBJ1-5,NA,many,TRBV2,CASSPSGAVRQSQHF,TGTGCCAGCAGTCCGTCAGGGGCCGTCCGACAGTCCCAGCATTTT
TRBJ2-7,TRBD1,many,TRBV20-1,CSAEDRGREQYF,TGCAGTGCAGAAGACAGGGGGCGGGAGCAGTACTTC
TRBJ2-7,TRBD1,few,TRBV6-2/TRBV6-3,CASRPSGTGGYEQYF,TGTGCCAGCAGGCCCTCCGGGACAGGGGGTTACGAGCAGTACTTC
TRBJ1-1,NA,few,TRBV2,CASRVGVQYPEAFF,TGTGCCAGCAGGGTAGGAGTCCAGTATCCTGAAGCTTTCTTT
TRBJ2-1,NA,NA,TRBV15,CATSRDGRQFF,TGTGCCACCAGCAGAGATGGTCGGCAGTTCTTC
TRBJ2-3,NA,NA,TRBV6-1,CASSQRGQGWATDTQYF,TGTGCCAGCAGTCAACGGGGTCAGGGATGGGCCACAGATACGCAGTATTTT
TRBJ1-1,NA,NA,TRBV6-4,CASSYSMNTEAFF,TGTGCCAGCAGTTACTCGATGAACACTGAAGCTTTCTTT
TRBJ1-2,NA,NA,TRBV29-1,CSVEGPGYGYTF,TGCAGCGTTGAAGGCCCGGGATATGGCTACACCTTC
TRBJ1-5,NA,NA,TRBV25-1,CASSLPPGHPSQPQHF,TGTGCCAGCAGTTTACCCCCGGGACACCCTTCTCAGCCCCAGCATTTT
TRBJ2-3,NA,NA,TRBV7-3,CASSLIHLGADTQYF,TGTGCCAGCAGCTTAATTCATTTGGGGGCAGATACGCAGTATTTT
TRBJ2-3,TRBD1,many,TRBV20-1,CSASGTGGVTDTQYF,TGCAGTGCGTCCGGGACAGGGGGGGTCACAGATACGCAGTATTTT
TRBJ1-3,NA,NA,TRBV27,CASRGLTGNTIYF,TGTGCCAGCAGGGGGCTCACAGGAAACACCATATATTTT
TRBJ2-7,TRBD1,few,TRBV19,CASRATGPYEQYF,TGTGCCAGTAGAGCGACAGGGCCTTACGAGCAGTACTTC
TRBJ1-4,NA,many,TRBV5-1,CASSLGQYNEKLFF,TGCGCCAGCAGCTTGGGACAGTATAATGAAAAACTGTTTTTT
TRBJ2-1,NA,many,TRBV7-9,CASSSLNEQFF,TGTGCCAGCAGCTCTTTGAATGAGCAGTTCTTC
TRBJ2-7,NA,NA,TRBV7-8,CASSQVYRYEQYF,TGCGCCAGCAGCCAGGTCTACCGTTACGAGCAGTACTTC
TRBJ1-3,TRBD1,many,TRBV6-6,CASSYQPGQDAMVHF,TGTGCCAGCAGTTACCAACCGGGACAGGACGCCATGGTGCATTTT
TRBJ1-2,TRBD1,NA,TRBV19,CASSQDREFGGYTF,TGTGCCAGTAGTCAGGACAGGGAGTTCGGTGGCTACACCTTC
TRBJ2-3,NA,few,TRBV7-3,CASSLNPPAAVNTDTQYF,TGTGCCAGCAGCTTAAACCCCCCCGCTGCGGTCAACACAGACACGCAGTATTTT
TRBJ2-1,TRBD2,many,TRBV5-1,CASSLGLAGAGNEQFF,TGCGCCAGCAGCTTGGGACTAGCGGGGGCCGGAAATGAGCAGTTCTTC
TRBJ1-1,NA,many,TRBV11-2,CASSFTGKNTEAFF,TGTGCCAGCAGCTTCACGGGGAAGAACACTGAAGCTTTCTTT
TRBJ1-5,NA,NA,TRBV4-1,CASSQVTRASNQPQHF,TGCGCCAGCAGCCAGGTTACTAGGGCAAGTAATCAGCCCCAGCATTTT
TRBJ2-2,TRBD2,NA,TRBV10-1,CASGGTQNTGELFF,TGCGCCTCCGGGGGGACTCAGAACACCGGGGAGCTGTTTTTT
TRBJ2-7,TRBD2,NA,TRBV5-1,CASSPNSGGDGQYF,TGCGCCAGCAGCCCCAATAGCGGGGGGGATGGGCAGTACTTC
TRBJ1-3,NA,NA,TRBV15,CDTSRKQVSSGNTIYF,TGTGACACCAGCAGAAAACAGGTTAGCTCCGGAAACACCATATATTTT
TRBJ2-7,TRBD1,many,TRBV6-5,CASRRDRGSYEQYF,TGTGCCAGCAGGAGGGACAGGGGAAGCTACGAGCAGTACTTC
TRBJ2-4,NA,once,TRBV12-3/TRBV12-4,CASSLSGRLDIQYF,TGTGCCAGCAGCCTCTCGGGGAGATTAGACATTCAGTACTTC
TRBJ1-6,NA,many,TRBV6-5,CASSYFVGRNSPLHF,TGTGCCAGCAGTTACTTTGTCGGACGGAATTCACCCCTCCACTTT
TRBJ2-1,NA,many,TRBV7-6,CASSPDTDNEQFF,TGTGCCAGCAGCCCGGACACTGACAATGAGCAGTTCTTC
TRBJ2-3,TRBD2,many,TRBV20-1,CSASPIAGGQQDTQYF,TGCAGTGCTAGTCCTATAGCGGGGGGGCAACAAGATACGCAGTATTTT
TRBJ2-1,TRBD2,NA,TRBV5-4,CASSLLRLAGGYNEQFF,TGTGCCAGCAGCTTGTTGAGACTAGCGGGGGGCTACAATGAGCAGTTCTTC
TRBJ2-7,TRBD2,few,TRBV14,CASSPSGGAYEQYF,TGTGCCAGCTCACCAAGCGGGGGGGCGTACGAGCAGTACTTC
TRBJ1-1,NA,NA,TRBV29-1,CSVTRGDPNTEAFF,TGCAGCGTTACGAGGGGAGATCCGAACACTGAAGCTTTCTTT
TRBJ1-5,NA,medium-sized,TRBV10-3,CAISTGLNNQPQHF,TGTGCCATCAGTACCGGGCTGAATAATCAGCCCCAGCATTTT
TRBJ2-5,NA,few,TRBV9,CASSRESRGGQETQYF,TGTGCCAGCAGCCGAGAGTCTCGGGGCGGCCAAGAGACCCAGTACTTC
TRBJ2-3,TRBD2,few,TRBV25-1,CASSEVWGGRAESTDTQYF,TGTGCCAGCAGTGAAGTTTGGGGCGGGAGGGCCGAGAGCACAGATACGCAGTATTTT
TRBJ2-3,NA,NA,TRBV7-9,CATNRGLSTDTQYF,TGTGCCACTAACCGGGGGCTCAGCACAGATACGCAGTATTTT
TRBJ1-2,NA,many,TRBV5-6,CASSLDSGYYGYTF,TGTGCCAGCAGCCTTGATTCGGGGTACTATGGCTACACCTTC
TRBJ2-5,NA,many,TRBV7-2,CASSPSSTGGETQYF,TGTGCCAGCAGCCCCTCATCCACCGGGGGAGAGACCCAGTACTTC
TRBJ1-1,TRBD1,NA,TRBV15,CATSRPFPGQVPFF,TGTGCCACCAGCAGACCATTTCCGGGACAGGTTCCTTTCTTT
TRBJ2-1,TRBD1,NA,TRBV11-2,CASSAGQASSYNEQFF,TGTGCCAGCAGCGCCGGACAGGCCAGCTCCTACAATGAGCAGTTCTTC
TRBJ2-7,TRBD2,NA,TRBV4-3,CASSQGLGAGYYEQYF,TGCGCCAGCAGCCAAGGCTTAGGAGCGGGGTACTACGAGCAGTACTTC
TRBJ1-4,NA,NA,TRBV25-1,CASSSKKLFF,TGTGCCAGCAGTAGTAAAAAACTGTTTTTT
TRBJ2-3,NA,few,TRBV15,CATSSATQGRQYF,TGTGCCACCAGCAGTGCTACACAGGGCCGGCAGTATTTT
TRBJ2-7,NA,many,TRBV6-1,CASSPRSEQYF,TGTGCCAGCAGCCCAAGGTCCGAGCAGTACTTC
TRBJ1-1,TRBD1,NA,TRBV10-3,CAMRGQENTEAFF,TGTGCCATGCGGGGACAGGAGAACACTGAAGCTTTCTTT
TRBJ2-5,TRBD1,NA,TRBV10-1,CASSESYRGQETQYF,TGCGCCAGCAGTGAGTCGTACAGGGGGCAAGAGACCCAGTACTTC
TRBJ2-2,NA,NA,TRBV27,CASSPLAARELFF,TGTGCCAGCAGTCCACTAGCCGCCCGGGAGCTGTTTTTT
TRBJ2-7,NA,many,TRBV12-3/TRBV12-4,CASSFRGYEQYF,TGTGCCAGCAGTTTTCGGGGATACGAGCAGTACTTC
TRBJ1-6,NA,many,TRBV20-1,CGYRRLENSPLHF,TGCGGATACAGGAGATTGGAGAATTCACCCCTCCACTTT